This TCR beta chain was captured in a study of blood T cell repertoires in COVID-19. Study-wide context: Researchers got acute and convalescent COVID-19 samples from the United States, Italy and Spain. The cDNA or gDNA used as material had been derived from T cells, B-cell-depleted T cells, or PBMCs.

V gave up 5 bases and J gave up 4 bases; unmatched junction bases: 10. The germline CDR1 and CDR2 sequences are SEHNR and FQNEAQ (reference sequence). The CDR3 is 16 amino acids. A Seattle source enrolled patients during active infection and followed them longitudinally. Under the authors' procedure: Nucleated cell counts were estimated from reference gene primer amplification. Repertoires were generated with immunoSEQ multiplex PCR, while TCRdb's copy carries only in-frame clones and drops some. Clone size and the V and J calls come from that table; the DNA yielded D and trimming. The data hold a few hundred thousand clones, with 75% to 90% observed a single time.

The chain employs TRBV7-9 and TRBJ1-1; TRBD1 aligns across 10 bases. The clonotype comes from a woman in her forties or fifties with COVID-19, enrolled during active disease. The material sequenced was peripheral blood. CDR3 in DNA: TGTGCCAGCAGCGCTCCGGGACAGGGGCTGGGCACTGAAGCTTTCTTT. It translates to CASSAPGQGLGTEAFF. The full variable domain, with the rest looked up from reference TRBV7-9 and TRBJ1-1, is DTGVSQNPRHKITKRGQNVTFRCDPISEHNRLYWYRQTLGQGPEFLTYFQNEAQLEKSRLLSDRFSAERPKGSFSTLEIQRTEQGDSAMYLCASSAPGQGLGTEAFFGQGTRLTVV.